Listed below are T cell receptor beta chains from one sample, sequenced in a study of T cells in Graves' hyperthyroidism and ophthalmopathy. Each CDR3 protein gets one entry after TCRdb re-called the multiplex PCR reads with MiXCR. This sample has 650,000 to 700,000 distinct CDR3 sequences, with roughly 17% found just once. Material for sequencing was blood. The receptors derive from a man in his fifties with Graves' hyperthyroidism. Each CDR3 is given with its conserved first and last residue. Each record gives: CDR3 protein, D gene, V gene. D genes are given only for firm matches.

CSVAPGLSLYSYNEQFF,-,TRBV29-1
CASSSRRYYEQYF,-,TRBV7-2
CASSSGGGARSATNEKLFF,-,TRBV28
CASSFLGGRNTIYF,-,TRBV12-3/TRBV12-4
CASSLGGTGTTEAFF,TRBD1,TRBV5-1
CAISEDRSVVNEQFF,-,TRBV10-3
CASSQERAGNTEAFF,-,TRBV3-1
CASSVGVGDTGELFF,-,TRBV9
CASSSGQFGDTQYF,TRBD1,TRBV28
CASSLGSGVPYEQYF,-,TRBV7-2
CASSYSLGYEQFF,-,TRBV6-5
CASSIADGSSYEQYF,-,TRBV19
CASRSYGYTF,-,TRBV6-2/TRBV6-3
CASSLSTSGRAHTGELFF,TRBD2,TRBV7-8
CASSLGRYEETQYF,-,TRBV11-2
CSASVTGGGGYTF,TRBD1,TRBV20-1
CASNFGTVETQYF,-,TRBV28
CASSRTSGRKEQFF,TRBD2,TRBV12-3/TRBV12-4
CASSRPGARTEKLFF,-,TRBV28
CAGGQGAVTDTQYF,TRBD1,TRBV7-9
CASSQLGLAGGHEQYF,TRBD2,TRBV4-1
CASSVIKGQGQAQYF,TRBD1,TRBV11-2
CAISDASGFSTDTQYF,-,TRBV10-3
CASSRDFQETQYF,-,TRBV12-3/TRBV12-4
CASSDLGSGELFF,-,TRBV10-1
CSASARTQETQYF,-,TRBV20-1
CASSSGHTTYEQYF,-,TRBV3-1
CASSDAGDGNTIYF,-,TRBV9
CASSQDRTSGSGEQYF,TRBD2,TRBV4-2
CASSPWEDPYNEQFF,-,TRBV5-5
CASSSREGLDSYNEQFF,TRBD2,TRBV18
CATSRGGAGVEKLFF,-,TRBV15
CASSQAPGANEQYF,-,TRBV4-3
CASSPRPSGNEQFF,TRBD2,TRBV13
CSAIGTGHNSPLHF,TRBD1,TRBV20-1
CATSDLSRENTGELFF,-,TRBV24-1
CASSYASEAFF,-,TRBV6-5